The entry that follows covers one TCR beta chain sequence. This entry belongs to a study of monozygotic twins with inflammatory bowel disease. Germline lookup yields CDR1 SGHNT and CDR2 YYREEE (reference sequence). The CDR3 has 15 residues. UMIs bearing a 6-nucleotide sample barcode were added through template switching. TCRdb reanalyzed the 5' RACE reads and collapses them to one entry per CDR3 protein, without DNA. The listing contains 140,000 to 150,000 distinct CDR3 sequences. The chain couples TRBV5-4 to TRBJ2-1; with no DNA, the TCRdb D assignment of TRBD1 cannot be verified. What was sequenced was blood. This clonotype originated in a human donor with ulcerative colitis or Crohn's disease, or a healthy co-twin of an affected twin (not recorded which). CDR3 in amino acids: CASSFPGQAYNEQFF. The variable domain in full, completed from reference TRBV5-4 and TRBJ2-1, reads ETGVTQSPTHLIKTRGQQVTLRCSSQSGHNTVSWYQQALGQGPQFIFQYYREEENGRGNFPPRFSGLQFPNYSSELNVNALELDDSALYLCASSFPGQAYNEQFFGPGTRLTVL.